The table lists the clone carrying this T cell receptor (beta chain) with a few counts. The PCR contained 60 Vbeta and 13 Jbeta primers. Assay: immunoSEQ multiplex PCR; the TCRdb copy retains only in-frame clones and omits some. The sample lists roughly 100,000 clones, about 70% occurring once. Germline V gene lookup returns CDR1 MNHEY and CDR2 SVGAGI. This CDR3 has 13 residues. V was trimmed by 5 bases and J by 3 bases, leaving 11 bases between them. These data belong to a study of cytomegalovirus exposure and HLA in healthy donors. The rearrangement joins TRBV6-5 to TRBJ2-7; D is ambiguous. The receptor was isolated from a young man in good health and CMV-seronegative. Material for sequencing was PBMCs. The CDR3 nucleotides read TGTGCCAGCAGTCGACAACGGTACTACGAGCAGTACTTC. It encodes CASSRQRYYEQYF.